This T cell receptor (beta chain) was sequenced during a study of blood T cell repertoires in COVID-19. Study in general: Specimens from acute and convalescent COVID-19 originated in the United States, Italy and Spain. From T cells, B-cell-depleted T cells, or PBMCs came the material, which was cDNA or gDNA.

J gave up 4 bases and V 4 bases, and 7 bases lay outside the gene matches. Germline-derived CDR1 and CDR2 are SGHRS and YFSETQ. CDR3 size: 15 residues. As handled by the study authors: By means of reference gene primer amplification, nucleated cell counts were estimated. Some clones are missing from TCRdb's copy, which holds only in-frame ones; the method was immunoSEQ multiplex PCR. V and J calls and clone size are those listed in that table; D and trimming were worked out from the DNA. The data contain some 41,000 clones, 81% of them singletons. The chain recombines TRBV5-1 with TRBJ2-5, with TRBD1 matching 10 bases. The origin of this receptor is a man between 35 and 55 years old with active or convalescent COVID-19. The specimen was peripheral blood. The CDR3 sequence is CASSQLWTGGETQYF. The CDR3 bases are TGCGCCAGCAGCCAACTCTGGACAGGGGGAGAGACCCAGTACTTC.